A selection of T cell receptor beta chains follows, all from one sample in a study of cytomegalovirus exposure and HLA in healthy donors. Assay used: immunoSEQ multiplex PCR; TCRdb lists only in-frame clones, some missing. The table has some 160,000 clones, around 78% seen once; the top ten hold roughly 1.4%. Sequenced input: PBMCs. Source of these receptors: a man between 35 and 55 years old in good health and CMV-seronegative. Each CDR3 is given with its conserved first and last residue. Fields, in order: V gene, clone size, J gene, D gene, CDR3 protein, CDR3 DNA. D genes are given only for firm matches. Expanded clones are given a class, and other clones once, few, many or no size at all.

TRBV27	NA	TRBJ2-5	TRBD1	CASSLGQGVWGQETQYF	TGTGCCAGCAGTTTGGGACAGGGCGTATGGGGCCAAGAGACCCAGTACTTC
TRBV5-1	NA	TRBJ2-2	TRBD1	CASSGQGDTGELFF	TGCGCCAGCTCGGGGCAGGGGGACACCGGGGAGCTGTTTTTT
TRBV2	NA	TRBJ2-1	NA	CASSEAGSSYNEQFF	TGTGCCAGCAGTGAAGCGGGGAGCAGCTACAATGAGCAGTTCTTC
TRBV2	few	TRBJ1-4	NA	CASSKLAGINEKLFF	TGTGCCAGCAGTAAGTTGGCAGGGATTAATGAAAAACTGTTTTTT
TRBV10-2	NA	TRBJ1-5	NA	CASSESSRNQPQHF	TGCGCCAGCAGTGAGTCTTCTCGCAATCAGCCCCAGCATTTT
TRBV15	NA	TRBJ1-5	NA	CATSEETGTLKYSNQPQHF	TGTGCCACCAGCGAAGAAACCGGGACATTGAAATATAGCAATCAGCCCCAGCATTTT
TRBV28	few	TRBJ2-1	TRBD1	CASSFLLTGDNEQFF	TGTGCCAGCAGTTTCTTACTGACAGGGGACAATGAGCAGTTCTTC
TRBV10-1	NA	TRBJ1-2	NA	CASTQEGEGNYGYTF	TGCGCCAGCACCCAAGAGGGGGAGGGGAACTATGGCTACACCTTC
TRBV28	NA	TRBJ2-7	NA	CASSFPSAASYEQYF	TGTGCCAGCAGTTTCCCCAGTGCGGCTTCCTACGAGCAGTACTTC
TRBV7-9	NA	TRBJ2-7	TRBD2	CASSLGGSGGEQYF	TGTGCCAGCAGCTTGGGAGGGAGTGGGGGTGAGCAGTACTTC
TRBV7-2	NA	TRBJ2-5	TRBD2	CASSSGSSGEETQYF	TGTGCCAGCAGCTCAGGCTCTAGCGGCGAAGAGACCCAGTACTTC
TRBV6-1	few	TRBJ2-7	TRBD1	CASRVRGTTYEQYF	TGTGCCAGCAGGGTCAGGGGGACAACCTACGAGCAGTACTTC
TRBV4-1	NA	TRBJ2-1	TRBD2	CASSQFSGSYNEQFF	TGCGCCAGCAGCCAATTCAGCGGGAGCTACAATGAGCAGTTCTTC
TRBV7-9	NA	TRBJ2-1	TRBD1	CASSWGQGKNNEQFF	TGTGCCAGCAGCTGGGGACAGGGCAAGAACAATGAGCAGTTCTTC
TRBV5-6	NA	TRBJ2-5	NA	CASSLDPVRETQYF	TGTGCCAGCAGCTTGGACCCGGTTCGAGAGACCCAGTACTTC
TRBV5-4	NA	TRBJ1-2	TRBD1	CASSTGQANYGYTF	TGTGCCAGCAGCACAGGACAGGCTAACTATGGCTACACCTTC
TRBV7-2	NA	TRBJ2-7	TRBD2	CASSLVLAGVEQYF	TGTGCCAGCAGCTTAGTTCTAGCGGGAGTCGAGCAGTACTTC
TRBV9	NA	TRBJ1-4	TRBD1	CASSPGQDLIIGKLFF	TGTGCCAGCAGCCCCGGACAGGACCTAATTATTGGAAAACTGTTTTTT
TRBV18	NA	TRBJ1-1	NA	CASSPSRDTSNTEAFF	TGTGCCAGCTCACCTTCCAGGGACACCTCGAACACTGAAGCTTTCTTT
TRBV7-9	NA	TRBJ1-3	TRBD1	CASSDGQGDTIYF	TGTGCCAGCAGCGACGGACAGGGTGACACCATATATTTT
TRBV6-5	few	TRBJ2-7	NA	CASTQGETYEQYF	TGTGCCAGCACGCAGGGCGAGACCTACGAGCAGTACTTC
TRBV27	NA	TRBJ2-5	TRBD2	CASSSQVPGTSGSIHEQYF	TGTGCCAGCAGTTCCCAGGTGCCCGGGACTAGCGGGAGTATACATGAGCAGTACTTC
TRBV27	NA	TRBJ1-6	NA	CASSFRGYGSPLHF	TGTGCCAGCAGTTTTCGGGGGTACGGTTCACCCCTCCACTTT
TRBV2	NA	TRBJ1-4	NA	CASSESSEKLFF	TGTGCCAGCAGTGAGTCCTCCGAAAAACTGTTTTTT
TRBV30	once	TRBJ2-7	NA	CAWSFIGGGIYYEQYF	TGTGCCTGGAGTTTTATCGGGGGAGGCATCTACTACGAGCAGTACTTC
TRBV18	NA	TRBJ2-2	NA	CASSPGTPNTGELFF	TGTGCCAGCTCACCCGGGACACCGAACACCGGGGAGCTGTTTTTT
TRBV7-9	few	TRBJ1-2	NA	CSSSLMGAAPNYGYTF	TGTTCCAGCAGCTTAATGGGGGCCGCACCTAACTATGGCTACACCTTC